This T cell receptor (beta chain) was sequenced in a study of technical replicates of blood from a handful of donors. This clone was counted a single time. The method was immunoSEQ multiplex PCR; TCRdb's version includes in-frame clones alone and lacks a portion of them. The sample yields more than 55,000 clones, 80% to 95% seen once. The CDR3 is made up of 15 amino acids. Looked up from germline, CDR1 is ENHRY and CDR2 is SYGVKD. V lost 5 bases to trimming and J lost 1 base; unmatched junction nucleotides: 5. The V and J genes are TRBV10-3 and TRBJ1-5; 7 bases align to TRBD1. Sample: PBMCs. This clonotype was obtained from a human donor in good health. Some clones in this sample may be carry-over from other donors' samples. The CDR3 loop is CAISRDRQSNQPQHF. The CDR3 nucleotides are TGTGCCATCAGTCGGGACAGACAGAGCAATCAGCCCCAGCATTTT.